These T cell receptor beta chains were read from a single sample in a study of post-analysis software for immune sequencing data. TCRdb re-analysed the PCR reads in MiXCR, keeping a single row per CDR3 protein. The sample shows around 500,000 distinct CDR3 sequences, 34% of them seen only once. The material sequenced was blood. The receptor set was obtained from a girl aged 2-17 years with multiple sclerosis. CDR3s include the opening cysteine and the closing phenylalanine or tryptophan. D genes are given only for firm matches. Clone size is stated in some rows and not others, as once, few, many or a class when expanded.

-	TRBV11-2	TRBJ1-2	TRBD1	CASSATGQRGYTF	TGTGCCAGCAGCGCGACAGGGCAGAGGGGCTACACCTTC
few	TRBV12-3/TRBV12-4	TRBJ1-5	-	CASSHPNQPQHF	TGTGCCAGCAGTCACCCCAATCAGCCCCAGCATTTT
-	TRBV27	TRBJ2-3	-	CASRPDLTDTQYF	TGTGCCAGTCGGCCAGATCTTACAGATACGCAGTATTTT
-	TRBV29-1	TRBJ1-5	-	CSVQSSNQPQHF	TGCAGCGTCCAGTCTAGCAATCAGCCCCAGCATTTT
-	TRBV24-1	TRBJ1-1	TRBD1	CATSDSRQGPEAFF	TGTGCCACCAGTGACTCCCGACAGGGCCCGGAAGCTTTCTTT
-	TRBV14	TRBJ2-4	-	CASADSSAMKDIQYF	TGTGCCAGCGCGGACAGCTCCGCAATGAAAGACATTCAGTACTTC
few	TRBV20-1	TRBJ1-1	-	CSASGLSEAFF	TGCAGTGCTTCGGGACTCAGTGAAGCTTTCTTT
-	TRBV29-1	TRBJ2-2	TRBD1	CSVPTGGGELFF	TGCAGCGTTCCAACAGGGGGCGGGGAGCTGTTTTTT
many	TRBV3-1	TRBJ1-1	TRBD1	CASSQAGGTEAFF	TGTGCCAGCAGCCAAGCAGGGGGCACTGAAGCTTTCTTT
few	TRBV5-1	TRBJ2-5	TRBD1	CASSSGPGQQETQYF	TGCGCCAGCAGCTCCGGCCCGGGACAGCAAGAGACCCAGTACTTC
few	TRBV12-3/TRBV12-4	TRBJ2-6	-	CASSRRVAGANVLTF	TGTGCCAGCAGTCGGAGGGTGGCTGGGGCCAACGTCCTGACTTTC
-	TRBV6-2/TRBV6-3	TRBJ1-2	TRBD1	CASSSSGTASNYGYTF	TGTGCCAGCAGTTCATCCGGGACAGCCTCCAACTATGGCTACACCTTC
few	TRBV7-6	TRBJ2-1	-	CASSQIPHTTRGQFF	TGTGCCAGCAGCCAGATCCCACATACTACAAGGGGGCAGTTCTTC
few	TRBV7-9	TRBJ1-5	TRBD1	CASSEGTGGGNLNQPQHF	TGTGCCAGCAGCGAGGGGACAGGGGGTGGCAACCTCAATCAGCCCCAGCATTTT
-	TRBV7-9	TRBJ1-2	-	CASSLAADLYGYTF	TGTGCCAGCAGCTTAGCTGCTGATCTCTATGGCTACACCTTC
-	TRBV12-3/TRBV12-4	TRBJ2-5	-	CASSLRGGWETQYF	TGCGCCAGCAGTTTAAGGGGGGGGTGGGAGACCCAGTACTTC
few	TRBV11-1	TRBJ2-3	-	CASSYRGRTDTQYF	TGTGCCAGCAGCTACCGGGGGCGTACAGATACGCAGTATTTT
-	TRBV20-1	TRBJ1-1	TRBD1	CSAVRDQGGAFF	TGCAGTGCCGTCCGTGACCAGGGGGGAGCTTTCTTT
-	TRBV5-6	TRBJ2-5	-	CASSLVGGGPGTQYF	TGTGCCAGCAGCTTGGTGGGCGGGGGCCCTGGGACCCAGTACTTC
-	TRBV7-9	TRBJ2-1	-	CASSLLLSSDDEQFF	TGTGCCAGCAGCTTACTCCTCTCTAGCGATGATGAGCAGTTCTTC
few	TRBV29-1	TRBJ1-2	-	CSVEETNGYTF	TGCAGCGTTGAAGAGACGAATGGCTACACCTTC
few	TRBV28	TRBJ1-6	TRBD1	CASFGGGRGEPLHF	TGTGCCAGCTTCGGAGGGGGCAGGGGTGAACCCCTCCACTTT
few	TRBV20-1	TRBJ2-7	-	CSARRGGAAEQYF	TGCAGTGCTAGACGAGGGGGTGCAGCCGAGCAGTACTTC
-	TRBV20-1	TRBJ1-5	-	CSAWSGNQPQHF	TGCAGTGCTTGGTCAGGGAATCAGCCCCAGCATTTT
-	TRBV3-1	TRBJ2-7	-	CASSQDPGLSCEQYF	TGTGCCAGCAGCCAAGATCCCGGGTTATCCTGCGAGCAGTACTTC
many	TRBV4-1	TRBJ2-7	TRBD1	CASSLTLGQGTYEQYF	TGCGCCAGCAGCCTCACCCTTGGACAGGGGACCTACGAGCAGTACTTC
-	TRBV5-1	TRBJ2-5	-	CASSLATGAAETRYF	TGCGCCAGCAGCTTGGCCACGGGGGCAGCGGAGACCCGGTACTTC
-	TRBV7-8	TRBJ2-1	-	CTSSPSWRAGEETQFF	TGTACCAGCAGCCCCTCCTGGCGGGCAGGGGAAGAGACCCAGTTCTTC
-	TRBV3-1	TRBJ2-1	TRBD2	CASSHGLENEQFF	TGTGCCAGCAGCCACGGACTAGAAAATGAGCAGTTCTTC
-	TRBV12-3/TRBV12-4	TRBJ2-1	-	CASSLTGGGPGEQFF	TGTGCCAGCAGTCTTACAGGGGGGGGCCCAGGTGAGCAGTTCTTC
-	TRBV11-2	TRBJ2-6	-	CASSPLTGANVQTF	TGTGCCAGCAGCCCTTTAACTGGGGCCAACGTCCAGACTTTC
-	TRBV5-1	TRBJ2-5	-	CASRANQETQYF	TGCGCCAGCAGGGCTAATCAAGAGACCCAGTACTTC
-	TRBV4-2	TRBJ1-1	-	CASSQAPVGNTEAFF	TGTGCCAGCAGCCAAGCGCCGGTGGGGAACACTGAAGCTTTCTTT
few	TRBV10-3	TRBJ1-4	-	CAISESWGSGEKLFF	TGTGCCATCAGTGAGTCTTGGGGATCTGGTGAAAAACTGTTTTTT
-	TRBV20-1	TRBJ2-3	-	CSARSGGSPSTDTQYF	TGCAGTGCTAGATCTGGAGGTAGCCCTAGCACAGATACGCAGTATTTT
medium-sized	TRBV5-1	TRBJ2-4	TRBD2	CASSFGSGGAKNIQYF	TGCGCCAGCAGCTTCGGTAGCGGGGGAGCCAAAAACATTCAGTACTTC
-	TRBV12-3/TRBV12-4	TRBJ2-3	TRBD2	CASSFGLAGGDLDTDTQYF	TGTGCCAGCAGTTTCGGGCTAGCGGGGGGAGATTTAGACACAGATACGCAGTATTTT
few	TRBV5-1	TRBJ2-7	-	CASSWPGTAYEQYF	TGCGCCAGCAGCTGGCCAGGGACGGCCTACGAGCAGTACTTC
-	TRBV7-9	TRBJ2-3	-	CATLSGGAPDTQYF	TGTGCCACCTTGTCAGGGGGGGCTCCAGATACGCAGTATTTT
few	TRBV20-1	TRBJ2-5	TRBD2	CSARGGGIETQYF	TGCAGTGCTAGGGGGGGAGGGATAGAGACCCAGTACTTC
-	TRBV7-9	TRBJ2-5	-	CASSSVGEGTQYF	TGTGCCAGCAGCTCGGTGGGCGAGGGGACCCAGTACTTC
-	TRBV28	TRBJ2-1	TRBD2	CASSSSGGVAEQFF	TGTGCCAGCAGTTCCAGCGGGGGGGTGGCTGAGCAGTTCTTC
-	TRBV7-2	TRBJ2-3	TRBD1	CASSPEPGQGPQYF	TGTGCCAGCAGCCCCGAGCCGGGACAGGGACCGCAGTATTTT
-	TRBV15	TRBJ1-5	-	CATSRDLLKQGPNQPQHF	TGTGCCACCAGCAGAGATCTACTGAAACAGGGTCCCAATCAGCCCCAGCATTTT